The present T cell receptor beta chain was sequenced within a study of siplizumab effects on memory and regulatory T cells. About this clone itself: The antigen remains undetermined.

Germline lookup yields CDR1 SGHDT and CDR2 YYEEEE. The CDR3 has 14 residues. The V end was cut by 4 bases, the J end by 3 bases, with 14 bases between. Measured with immunoSEQ multiplex PCR; TCRdb has only the in-frame clones, and not every one. The sample carries around 95,000 clones, 94% recorded once. Study-level findings and limits: It seemed that naive T cells were more diverse than memory cells and were major contributors to the alloresponse. It was not possible to assign a naive or memory phenotype to roughly 80-96% of proliferating CD4+ or CD8+ clones.

The sequence derives from a human donor in good health. Sequenced: non-Treg CD4+ T cells sorted from blood. V usage is TRBV5-6 and J usage is TRBJ2-7, with a weak D call TRBD2 (6 bases). The CDR3 reads CASSRDFRGYEQYF. CDR3 nucleotide sequence: TGTGCCAGCAGCCGGGACTTTAGGGGCTACGAGCAGTACTTC. Variable domain in full (rest from reference TRBV5-6 and TRBJ2-7): DAGVTQSPTHLIKTRGQQVTLRCSPKSGHDTVSWYQQALGQGPQFIFQYYEEEERQRGNFPDRFSGHQFPNYSSELNVNALLLGDSALYLCASSRDFRGYEQYFGPGTRLTVT.